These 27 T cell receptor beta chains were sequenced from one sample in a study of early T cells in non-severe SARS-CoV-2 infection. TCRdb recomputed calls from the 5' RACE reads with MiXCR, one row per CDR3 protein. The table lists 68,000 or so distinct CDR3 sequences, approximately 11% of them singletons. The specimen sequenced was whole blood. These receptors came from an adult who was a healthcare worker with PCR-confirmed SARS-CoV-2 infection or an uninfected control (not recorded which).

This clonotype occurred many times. Here the CDR3 reads CSATGGNEAFF. In DNA form, the CDR3 reads TGCAGTGCTACCGGGGGCAATGAAGCTTTCTTT. The rearrangement links TRBV20-1 to TRBJ1-1; D may be TRBD1 (6 bases). This CDR3 contains 11 residues. V was clipped by 4 bases and J by 7 bases, with 10 bases between them. In germline, CDR1 is DFQATT, CDR2 SNEGSKA (reference sequence).

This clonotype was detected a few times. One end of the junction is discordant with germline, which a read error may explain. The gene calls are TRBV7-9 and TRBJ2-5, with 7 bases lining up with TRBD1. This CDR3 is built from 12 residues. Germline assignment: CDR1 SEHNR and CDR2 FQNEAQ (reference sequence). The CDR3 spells CASSGEPGQLAF. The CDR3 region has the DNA TGTGCCAGCAGCGGCGAGCCGGGACAGCTGGCCTTC.

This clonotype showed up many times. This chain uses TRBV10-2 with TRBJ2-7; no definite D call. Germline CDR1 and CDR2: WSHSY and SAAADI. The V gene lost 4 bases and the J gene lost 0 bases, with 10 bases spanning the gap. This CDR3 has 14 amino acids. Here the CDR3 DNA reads TGCGCCAGCAGTGCTCCGCAGAGCTCCTACGAGCAGTACTTC. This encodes CASSAPQSSYEQYF.

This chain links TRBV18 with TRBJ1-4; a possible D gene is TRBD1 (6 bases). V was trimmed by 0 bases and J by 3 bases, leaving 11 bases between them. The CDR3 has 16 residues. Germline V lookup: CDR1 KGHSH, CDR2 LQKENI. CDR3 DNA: TGTGCCAGCTCACCACCGGGGGGACAATCTAATGAAAAACTGTTTTTT. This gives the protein CASSPPGGQSNEKLFF.

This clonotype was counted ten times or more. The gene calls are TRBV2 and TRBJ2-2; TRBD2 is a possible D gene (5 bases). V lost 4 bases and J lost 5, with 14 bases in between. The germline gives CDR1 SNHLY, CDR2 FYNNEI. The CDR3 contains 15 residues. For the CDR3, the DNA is TGTGCCAGCAGTGTTGAAGGGAGATCTACCGGGGAGCTGTTTTTT. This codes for CASSVEGRSTGELFF.

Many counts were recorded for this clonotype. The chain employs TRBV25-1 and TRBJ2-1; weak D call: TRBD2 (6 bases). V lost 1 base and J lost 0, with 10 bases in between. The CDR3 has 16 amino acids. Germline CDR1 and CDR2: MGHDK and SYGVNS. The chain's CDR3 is CASSESRDSSYNEQFF. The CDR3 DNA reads TGTGCCAGCAGTGAATCGCGGGATAGCTCCTACAATGAGCAGTTCTTC.

This CDR3 reads CASSLRGRNTEAFF. The CDR3 DNA follows: TGTGCCAGCAGCCTCAGGGGTAGGAACACTGAAGCTTTCTTT. The chain carries TRBV5-4 and TRBJ1-1; D is perhaps TRBD1 (6 bases). Germline V CDR1 and CDR2: SGHNT, YYREEE (reference sequence). This CDR3 region has 14 residues. V was shortened by 4 bases and J by 1 base, with 11 bases between the two germline ends.

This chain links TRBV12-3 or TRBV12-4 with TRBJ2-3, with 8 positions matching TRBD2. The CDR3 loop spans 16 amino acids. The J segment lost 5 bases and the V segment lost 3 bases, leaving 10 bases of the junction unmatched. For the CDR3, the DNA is TGTGCCAGCAGTTTGGGTAGCGGGAAATTTGGAGATACGCAGTATTTT. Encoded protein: CASSLGSGKFGDTQYF.

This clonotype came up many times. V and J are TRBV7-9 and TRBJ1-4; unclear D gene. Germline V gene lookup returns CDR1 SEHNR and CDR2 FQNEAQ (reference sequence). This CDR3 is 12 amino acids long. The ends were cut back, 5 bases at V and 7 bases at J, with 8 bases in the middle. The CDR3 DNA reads TGTGCCAGCAGCCCCCAGCGTGAAAAACTGTTTTTT. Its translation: CASSPQREKLFF.

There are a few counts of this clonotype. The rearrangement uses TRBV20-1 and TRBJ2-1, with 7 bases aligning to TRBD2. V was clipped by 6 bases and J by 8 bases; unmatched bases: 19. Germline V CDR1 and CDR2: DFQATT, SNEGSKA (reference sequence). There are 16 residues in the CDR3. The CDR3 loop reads CSARVTGTTWVDEQFF. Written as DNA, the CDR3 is TGCAGTGCCCGGGTAACCGGGACTACGTGGGTGGATGAGCAGTTCTTC.

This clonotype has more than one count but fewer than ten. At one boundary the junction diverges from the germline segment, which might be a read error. CDR3 bases: TGTGCCAGCAGTACTGACCTCTACTATGAGCAGTTCTTC. Translating it yields CASSTDLYYEQFF. The chain combines TRBV28 with TRBJ2-1, with D uncertain. The CDR3 is made up of 13 amino acids. In germline, CDR1 is MDHEN, CDR2 SYDVKM.

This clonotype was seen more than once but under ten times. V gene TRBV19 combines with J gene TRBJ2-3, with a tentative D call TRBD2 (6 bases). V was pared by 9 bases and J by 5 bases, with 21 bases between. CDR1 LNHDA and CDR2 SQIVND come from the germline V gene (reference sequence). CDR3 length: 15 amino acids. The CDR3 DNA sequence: TGTGCCAGCAAGGTTGGAGGGAGGTTCGGAGATACGCAGTATTTT. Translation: CASKVGGRFGDTQYF.

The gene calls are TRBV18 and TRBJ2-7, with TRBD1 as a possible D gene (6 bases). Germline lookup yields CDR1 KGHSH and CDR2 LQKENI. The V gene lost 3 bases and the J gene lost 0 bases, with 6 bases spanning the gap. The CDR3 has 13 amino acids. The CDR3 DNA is TGTGCCAGCTCACCGGGACACTCCTACGAGCAGTACTTC. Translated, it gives CASSPGHSYEQYF.

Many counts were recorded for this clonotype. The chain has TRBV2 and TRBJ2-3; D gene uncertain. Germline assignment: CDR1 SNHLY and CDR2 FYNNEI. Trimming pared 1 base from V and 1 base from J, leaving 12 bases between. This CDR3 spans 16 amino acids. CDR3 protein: CASSEVGALGTDTQYF. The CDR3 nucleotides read TGTGCCAGCAGTGAAGTTGGCGCATTAGGCACAGATACGCAGTATTTT.

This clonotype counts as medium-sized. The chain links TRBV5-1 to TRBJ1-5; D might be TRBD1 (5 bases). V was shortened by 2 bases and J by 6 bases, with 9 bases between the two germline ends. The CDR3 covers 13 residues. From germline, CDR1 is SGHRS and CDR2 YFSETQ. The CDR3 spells CASSLSGSQPQHF. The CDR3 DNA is TGCGCCAGCAGCTTATCAGGGTCTCAGCCCCAGCATTTT. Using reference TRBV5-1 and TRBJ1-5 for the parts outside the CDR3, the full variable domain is KAGVTQTPRYLIKTRGQQVTLSCSPISGHRSVSWYQQTPGQGLQFLFEYFSETQRNKGNFPGRFSGRQFSNSRSEMNVSTLELGDSALYLCASSLSGSQPQHFGDGTRLSIL.

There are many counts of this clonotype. The CDR3 region is CSASGRANNEQFF. CDR3 bases: TGCAGTGCTAGCGGGAGGGCGAACAATGAGCAGTTCTTC. V usage is TRBV20-1 and J usage is TRBJ2-1, with 8 bases identical to TRBD2. There are 13 residues in the CDR3. The V gene end was trimmed by 3 bases and the J gene end by 5 bases; junction bases not matched to a gene: 3. CDR1 is DFQATT, CDR2 SNEGSKA, per germline (reference sequence).

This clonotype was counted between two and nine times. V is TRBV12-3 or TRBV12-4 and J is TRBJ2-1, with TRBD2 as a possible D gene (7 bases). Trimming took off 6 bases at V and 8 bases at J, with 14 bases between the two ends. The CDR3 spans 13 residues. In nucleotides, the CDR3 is TGTGCCAGCAGCGAGGGAGGGGGGCATGAGCAGTTCTTC. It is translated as CASSEGGGHEQFF.

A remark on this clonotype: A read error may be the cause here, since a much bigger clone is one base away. The DNA of the CDR3 is TGTGCCAGCAGTTACGATCTCCGGGTCCCAAATTCACCCCTCCACTTT. This translates into CASSYDLRVPNSPLHF. The V and J genes are TRBV6-6 and TRBJ1-6; D is undetermined. V was trimmed by 2 bases and J by 7 bases, leaving 15 bases between them. In germline, CDR1 is MNHNY, CDR2 SVGAGI (reference sequence). The CDR3 totals 16 residues.

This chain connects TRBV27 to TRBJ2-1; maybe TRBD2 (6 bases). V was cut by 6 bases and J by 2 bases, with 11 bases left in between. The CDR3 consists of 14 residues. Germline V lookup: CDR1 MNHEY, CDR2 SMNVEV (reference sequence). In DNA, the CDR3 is TGTGCCAGCAGCCCCGGAGGGCCCTACAATGAGCAGTTCTTC. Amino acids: CASSPGGPYNEQFF.

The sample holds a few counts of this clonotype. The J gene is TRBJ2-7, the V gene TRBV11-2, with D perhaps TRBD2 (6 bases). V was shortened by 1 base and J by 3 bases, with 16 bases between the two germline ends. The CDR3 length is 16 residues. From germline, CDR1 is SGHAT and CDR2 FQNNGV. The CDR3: CASSLGGVARDYEQYF. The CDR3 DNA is TGTGCCAGCAGCTTAGGGGGGGTTGCGAGGGACTACGAGCAGTACTTC.

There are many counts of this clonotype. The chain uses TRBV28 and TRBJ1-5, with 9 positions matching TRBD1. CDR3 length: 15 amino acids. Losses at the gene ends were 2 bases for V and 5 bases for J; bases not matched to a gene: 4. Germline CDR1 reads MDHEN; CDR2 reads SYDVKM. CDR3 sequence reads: CASSLTGGRHQPQHF. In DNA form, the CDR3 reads TGTGCCAGCAGTTTAACAGGGGGCCGGCATCAGCCCCAGCATTTT.

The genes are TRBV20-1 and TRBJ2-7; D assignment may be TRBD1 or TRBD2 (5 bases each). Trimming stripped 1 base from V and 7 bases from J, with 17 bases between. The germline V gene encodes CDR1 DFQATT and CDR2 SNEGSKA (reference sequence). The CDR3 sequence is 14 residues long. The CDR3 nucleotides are TGCAGTGCTAGAGGGACAAGCGGAAAGTCGGAGCAGTACTTC. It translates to CSARGTSGKSEQYF.

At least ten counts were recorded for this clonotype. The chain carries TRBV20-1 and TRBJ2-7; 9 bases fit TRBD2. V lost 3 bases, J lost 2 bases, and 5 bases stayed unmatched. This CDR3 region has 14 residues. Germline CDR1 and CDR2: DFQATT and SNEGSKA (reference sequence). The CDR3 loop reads CSASGGREPYEQYF. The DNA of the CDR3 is TGCAGTGCTAGCGGCGGGAGGGAACCCTACGAGCAGTACTTC.

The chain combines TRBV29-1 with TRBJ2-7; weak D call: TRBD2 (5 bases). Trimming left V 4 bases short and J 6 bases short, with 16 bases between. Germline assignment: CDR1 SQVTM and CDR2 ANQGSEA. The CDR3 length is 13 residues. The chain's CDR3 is CSVAYQPRGEQYF. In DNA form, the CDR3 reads TGCAGCGTTGCTTACCAGCCCCGGGGCGAGCAGTACTTC.

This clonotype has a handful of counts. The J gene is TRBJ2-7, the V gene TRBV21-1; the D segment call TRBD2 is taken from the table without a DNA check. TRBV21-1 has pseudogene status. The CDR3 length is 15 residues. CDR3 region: CASSKAPGLVYEQYF. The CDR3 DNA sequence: TGTGCCAGCAGCAAAGCCCCGGGACTAGTCTACGAGCAGTACTTC.

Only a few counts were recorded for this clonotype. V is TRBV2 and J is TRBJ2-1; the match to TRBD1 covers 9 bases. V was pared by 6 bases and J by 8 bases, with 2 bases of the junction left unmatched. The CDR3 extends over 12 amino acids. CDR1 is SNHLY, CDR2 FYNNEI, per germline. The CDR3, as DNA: TGTGCCAGCAGCGGACAGGGGCATGAGCAGTTCTTC. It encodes CASSGQGHEQFF.

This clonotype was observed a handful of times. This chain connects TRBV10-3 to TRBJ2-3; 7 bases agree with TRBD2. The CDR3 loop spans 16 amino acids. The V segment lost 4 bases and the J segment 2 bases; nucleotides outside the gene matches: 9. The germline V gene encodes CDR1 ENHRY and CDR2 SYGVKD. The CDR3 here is CAISAIAGRPTDTQYF. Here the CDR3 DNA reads TGTGCCATCAGTGCAATAGCGGGTCGCCCCACAGATACGCAGTATTTT.